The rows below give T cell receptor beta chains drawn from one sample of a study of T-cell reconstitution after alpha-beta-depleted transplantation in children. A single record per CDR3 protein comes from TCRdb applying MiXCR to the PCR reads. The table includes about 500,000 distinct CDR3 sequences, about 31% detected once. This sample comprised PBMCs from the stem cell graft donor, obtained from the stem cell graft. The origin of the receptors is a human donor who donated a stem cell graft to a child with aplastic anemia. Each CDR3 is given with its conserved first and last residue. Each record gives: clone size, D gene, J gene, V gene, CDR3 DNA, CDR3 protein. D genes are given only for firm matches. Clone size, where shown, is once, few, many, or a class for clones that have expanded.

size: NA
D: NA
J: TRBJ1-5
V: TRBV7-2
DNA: TGTGCCAGCAGCAAAGACGGCAGACTAAATCAGCCCCAGCATTTT
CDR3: CASSKDGRLNQPQHF

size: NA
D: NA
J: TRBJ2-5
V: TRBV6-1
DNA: TGTGCCAGCAGTGGAAACCGACGGGAGACCCAGTACTTC
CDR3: CASSGNRRETQYF

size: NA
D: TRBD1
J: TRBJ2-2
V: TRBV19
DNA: TGTGCCAGTAGTTGGTCCGGGACAGGGGGCGCGTCCGGGGAGCTGTTTTTT
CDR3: CASSWSGTGGASGELFF

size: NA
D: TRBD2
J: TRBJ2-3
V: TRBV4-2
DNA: TGTGCCAGCAGCCAACATAGCGGGAGAACAGATACGCAGTATTTT
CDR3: CASSQHSGRTDTQYF

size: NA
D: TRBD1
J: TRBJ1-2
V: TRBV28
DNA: TGTGCCAGCAGTTTAACAGGGGCCGGCTATGGCTACACCTTC
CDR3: CASSLTGAGYGYTF

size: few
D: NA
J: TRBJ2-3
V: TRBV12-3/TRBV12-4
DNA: TGTGCCAGCAGTCCCTATAGAGCAGATACGCAGTATTTT
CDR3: CASSPYRADTQYF

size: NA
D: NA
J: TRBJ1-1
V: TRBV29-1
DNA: TGCAGCGTGGAAGACAGGCTGAGGACTGAAGCTTTCTTT
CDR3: CSVEDRLRTEAFF

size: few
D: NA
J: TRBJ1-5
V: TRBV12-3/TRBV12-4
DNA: TGTGCCAGCAGTGAAAGGGGTGGTCAGCCCCAGCATTTT
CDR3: CASSERGGQPQHF

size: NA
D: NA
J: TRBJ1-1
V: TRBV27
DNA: TGTGCCAGCAGGCGCTCCCAGGGCGGCGGCACTGAAGCTTTCTTT
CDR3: CASRRSQGGGTEAFF

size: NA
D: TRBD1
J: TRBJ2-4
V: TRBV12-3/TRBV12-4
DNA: TGTGCCACCGGGACAGGGAGATTGGACATTCAGTACTTC
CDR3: CATGTGRLDIQYF

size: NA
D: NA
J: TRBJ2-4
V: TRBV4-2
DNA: TGTGCCAGCAGCCAAGATCCACGGGGTCTAGCGGCCAAAAACATTCAGTACTTC
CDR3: CASSQDPRGLAAKNIQYF

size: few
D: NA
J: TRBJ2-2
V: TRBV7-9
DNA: TGTGCCAGCAGCTTAGTCTCGATAAACACCGGGGAGCTGTTTTTT
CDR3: CASSLVSINTGELFF

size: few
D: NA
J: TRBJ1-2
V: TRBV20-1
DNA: TGCAGTGCTCTGAGGAAGAACTATGGCTACACCTTC
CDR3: CSALRKNYGYTF

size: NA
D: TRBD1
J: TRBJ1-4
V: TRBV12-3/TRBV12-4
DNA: TGTGCCAGCAGCGGGACAGGGTCATACGAAAAACTGTTTTTT
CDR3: CASSGTGSYEKLFF

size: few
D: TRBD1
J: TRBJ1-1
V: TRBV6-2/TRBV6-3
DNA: TGTGCCAGCACCGGGGCGGCAGGGGGAGAGAACACTGAAGCTTTCTTT
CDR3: CASTGAAGGENTEAFF

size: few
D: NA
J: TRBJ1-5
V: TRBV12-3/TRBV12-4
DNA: TGTGCCAGCAGTTTACTCAATCGGGACAATCAGCCCCAGCATTTT
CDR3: CASSLLNRDNQPQHF

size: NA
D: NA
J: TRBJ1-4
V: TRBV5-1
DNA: TGCGCCAGCAGAAGCGGAGCAGCAAATGAAAAACTGTTTTTT
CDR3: CASRSGAANEKLFF

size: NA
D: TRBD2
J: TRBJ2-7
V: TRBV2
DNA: TGTGCCAGCAGTGATGTAGCGGGAGGGCCCGGGGAGCAGTACTTC
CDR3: CASSDVAGGPGEQYF

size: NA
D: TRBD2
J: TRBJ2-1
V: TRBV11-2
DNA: TGTGCCAGCACCGTGACTAGCGGGTCCTACAATGAGCAGTTCTTC
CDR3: CASTVTSGSYNEQFF

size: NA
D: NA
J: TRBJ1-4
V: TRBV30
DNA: TGTGCCTGGAGTGAGGGGGGTGGTGAAAAACTGTTTTTT
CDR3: CAWSEGGGEKLFF

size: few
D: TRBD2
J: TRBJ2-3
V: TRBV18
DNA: TGTGCCAGCTCACCATCCAGCGGGAGGTCCACAGATACGCAGTATTTT
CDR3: CASSPSSGRSTDTQYF

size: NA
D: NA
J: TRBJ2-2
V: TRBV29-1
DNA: TGCAGCGTCCTGGGGGAGTCCGGGGAGCTGTTTTTT
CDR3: CSVLGESGELFF

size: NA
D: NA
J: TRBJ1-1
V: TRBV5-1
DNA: TGCGCCAGCAGCTTGGCGGGTAGGTCCTTCGACACTGAAGCTTTCTTT
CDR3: CASSLAGRSFDTEAFF

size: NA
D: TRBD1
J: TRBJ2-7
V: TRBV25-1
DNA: TGTGCCAGCAGTGAAAATTCCGGGACAGGGGCCTACGAGCAGTACTTC
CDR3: CASSENSGTGAYEQYF

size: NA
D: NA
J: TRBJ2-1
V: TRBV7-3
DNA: TGTGCCAGCAGCTTGCACGGGAGTAGGGATAATGAGCAGTTCTTC
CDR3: CASSLHGSRDNEQFF

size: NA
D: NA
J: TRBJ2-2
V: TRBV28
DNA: TGTGCCACCAGGCTCGGGGAGCTGTTTTTT
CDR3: CATRLGELFF

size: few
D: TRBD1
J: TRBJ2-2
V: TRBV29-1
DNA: TGCAGCGTCCGGGACAGGGGGCTCGCCGGGGAGCTGTTTTTT
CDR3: CSVRDRGLAGELFF

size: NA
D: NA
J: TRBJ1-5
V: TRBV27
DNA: TGTGCCAGCAGTAAACAGGGTCGTGAGAATCAGCCCCAGCATTTT
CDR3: CASSKQGRENQPQHF

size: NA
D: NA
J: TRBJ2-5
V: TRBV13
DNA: TGTGCCAGCAGCTCCCAGGGTTTTTTTGAGACCCAGTACTTC
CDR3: CASSSQGFFETQYF

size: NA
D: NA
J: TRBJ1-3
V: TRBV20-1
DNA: TGCAGTGCTTGGGACAACTCTGGAAACACCATATATTTT
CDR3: CSAWDNSGNTIYF

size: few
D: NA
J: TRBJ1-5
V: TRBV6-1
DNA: TGTGCCAGCAGTCCGTGGGGGATCGGAAGCAATCAGCCCCAGCATTTT
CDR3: CASSPWGIGSNQPQHF

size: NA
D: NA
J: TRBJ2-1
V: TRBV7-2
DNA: TGTGCCAGCAGCTTGGGATGGGCAGGGTACAATGAGCAGTTCTTC
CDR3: CASSLGWAGYNEQFF

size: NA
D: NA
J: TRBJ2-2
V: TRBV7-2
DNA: TGTGCCAGCAGCCGGAACTCTGGTGGGGAGCTGTTTTTT
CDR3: CASSRNSGGELFF

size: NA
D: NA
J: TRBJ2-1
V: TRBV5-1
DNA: TGCGCCAGCAGGGACTCACGGGGAGTGTATGAGCAGTTCTTC
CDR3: CASRDSRGVYEQFF

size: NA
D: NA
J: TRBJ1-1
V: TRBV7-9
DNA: TGTGCCAGCAGCTTAGCTCGGTCACAGGGCCACACTGAAGCTTTCTTT
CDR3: CASSLARSQGHTEAFF

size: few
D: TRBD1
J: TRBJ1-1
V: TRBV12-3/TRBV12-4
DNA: TGTGCCAGCAGCCGCCAGGGGGAGGCGGGCACTGAAGCTTTCTTT
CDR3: CASSRQGEAGTEAFF

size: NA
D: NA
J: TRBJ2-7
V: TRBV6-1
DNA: TGTGCCAGCAGTCCCTCTGGGGGAGCAGCCTACGAGCAGTACTTC
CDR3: CASSPSGGAAYEQYF

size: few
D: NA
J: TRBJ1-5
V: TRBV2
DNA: TGTGCCAGCAGTGGGGCAGAAAATCAGCCCCAGCATTTT
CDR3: CASSGAENQPQHF

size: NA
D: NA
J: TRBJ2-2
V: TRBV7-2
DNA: TGTGCCAGCAGCCCCCCGGTGAACACCGGGGAGCTGTTTTTT
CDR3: CASSPPVNTGELFF

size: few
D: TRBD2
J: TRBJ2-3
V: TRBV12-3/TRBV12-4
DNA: TGTGCCAGCAGTTCTAGGACTAGCGGGAGTACAGATACGCAGTATTTT
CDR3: CASSSRTSGSTDTQYF

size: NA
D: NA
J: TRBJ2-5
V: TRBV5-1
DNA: TGCGCCAGCAGCCACGGGACTTCGCTAAAGGAGACCCAGTACTTC
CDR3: CASSHGTSLKETQYF

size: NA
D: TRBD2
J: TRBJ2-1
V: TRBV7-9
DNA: TGTGCCAGCAGCTTCATAGGTGCTAGCGGAGATGAGCAGTTCTTC
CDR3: CASSFIGASGDEQFF

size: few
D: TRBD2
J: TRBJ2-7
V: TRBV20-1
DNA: TGCAGTGCTAGAGATCCCCTAGCGGGAGTGCACGAGCAGTACTTC
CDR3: CSARDPLAGVHEQYF

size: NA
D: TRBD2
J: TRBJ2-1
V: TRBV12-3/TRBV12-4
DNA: TGTGCCAGCAGTTTGACTAGCGGGTCCGGTAGAGAGCAGTTCTTC
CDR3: CASSLTSGSGREQFF

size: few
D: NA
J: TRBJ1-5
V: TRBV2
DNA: TGTGCCAGCAGGGCCAGGGTTAGCGGCAATCAGCCCCAGCATTTT
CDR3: CASRARVSGNQPQHF